Below, one TCR beta chain is given with its context. Across fewer than 25 US areas, participants ranged in age from about 18 to 90 years. Cohort allocation depended upon clinical history that participants reported. Recovered participants had two consecutive negative NP/OP PCR tests, healthcare professional clearance, or symptom resolution. Sequenced by immunoSEQ multiplex PCR; TCRdb stores in-frame clones only, minus some. The sample shows over 100,000 clones, over 80% of them seen only once. The sample belongs to a study of blood T cell repertoires in COVID-19. Study summary: Some COVID-19 samples were acute and others convalescent; all came from the United States, Italy and Spain.

This CDR3 region has 14 residues. The germline gives CDR1 SQVTM, CDR2 ANQGSEA. V was trimmed by 0 bases and J by 4 bases, leaving 12 bases between them. Sequencing was carried out using PBMCs or T cells enriched from blood (not recorded which). The chain is built from TRBV29-1 and TRBJ1-2; D remains ambiguous. The sequence derives from a woman in her 30s who had recovered from COVID-19. The CDR3 region is CSVEDSRQPYGYTF. The CDR3 region has the DNA TGCAGCGTTGAAGATAGCCGTCAGCCCTATGGCTACACCTTC.